This TCR beta chain was captured by sequencing in a study of CD4 and CD8 cells across lung adenocarcinoma regions. This clonotype qualifies as medium-sized. Germline V gene data show CDR1 as MNHEY and CDR2 as SVGAGI. The J segment lost 3 bases and the V segment lost 6 bases, leaving 8 bases of the junction unmatched. This CDR3 region has 14 residues. Donors had localized lung adenocarcinoma, a non-small cell lung cancer. TCRdb called the PCR reads again in MiXCR, with one record for every CDR3 protein. The data contain around 27,000 distinct CDR3 sequences, over 45% of them singletons. This clonotype was obtained from a male donor with lung adenocarcinoma. The CD4 and CD8 labels of this study may be unreliable. The material sequenced was CD8+ T cells from the center of a lung tumor. The chain combines TRBV6-5 with TRBJ2-7; 7 nucleotides agree with TRBD2. The CDR3 is CASRQLGEGYEQYF. In nucleotides, the CDR3 is TGTGCCAGCAGGCAATTGGGGGAGGGCTACGAGCAGTACTTC.